Following are 4 T cell receptor beta chains from one sample sequenced in a study of T cell changes during pregnancy in multiple sclerosis. Measured with immunoSEQ multiplex PCR; TCRdb has only the in-frame clones, and not every one. The table lists 45,000 to 70,000 clones, about 92% of them singletons. Sequencing used CD4+ T cells from peripheral blood mononuclear cells, obtained in the second trimester of pregnancy. These receptors all stem from a female donor with multiple sclerosis, enrolled in a pregnancy study.

V is TRBV27 and J is TRBJ1-4; D is uncertain. The CDR3 loop spans 14 amino acids. With 3 bases removed from V and 5 bases from J, the gap between germline ends came to 10 bases. In germline, CDR1 is MNHEY, CDR2 SMNVEV (reference sequence). The CDR3 region is CASSFRRNNEKLFF. As DNA, the CDR3 is TGTGCCAGCAGTTTCCGGCGGAACAATGAAAAACTGTTTTTT.

This clone was recorded once. V usage is TRBV19 and J usage is TRBJ2-3; 11 bases are a match to TRBD2. There are 16 residues in the CDR3. CDR1 and CDR2 from the germline V gene are LNHDA and SQIVND (reference sequence). Trimming took 4 bases from V and 2 from J; bases not matched to a gene: 5. The CDR3 nucleotides read TGTGCCAGTAGTACTCCGGGACTAGCGGCCACAGATACGCAGTATTTT. Translating it yields CASSTPGLAATDTQYF.

J is TRBJ2-7 and V is TRBV6-1, with TRBD2 as a possible D gene (5 bases). CDR3 length: 14 residues. The germline V and J ends were trimmed by 4 bases and 3 bases, with 13 bases remaining between them. Germline CDR1 MNHNS, CDR2 SASEGT. The CDR3 region has the DNA TGTGCCAGCAGTGCGGCGGGCTCCGTCTACGAGCAGTACTTC. Translation: CASSAAGSVYEQYF.

This rearrangement joins TRBV19 to TRBJ2-7; the D gene is possibly TRBD2 (6 bases). V shed 9 bases and J shed 0 bases, with 12 bases lying between them. Germline loops: CDR1 LNHDA, CDR2 SQIVND (reference sequence). The CDR3 sequence is 13 residues long. The CDR3 DNA reads as TGTGCCAGCTCAGGGCGGGGCTCCTACGAGCAGTACTTC. Translating gives CASSGRGSYEQYF.